The 9 T cell receptor beta chains presented below share a single source sample, sequenced in a study of shared clonotypes between healthy human individuals. Assay used: immunoSEQ multiplex PCR; TCRdb lists only in-frame clones, some missing. There are 740,000 or so clones in the sample; around 78% occur only once, and roughly 2% lies in the top ten. Sequenced sample: memory CD4+ T cells sorted from blood. Subset described: CD45RA-negative fraction. These receptors originate from a woman aged 25 to 39 in good health.

The CDR3 bases are TGTGCCAGCAGCCCACAGAATGAGCAGTTCTTC. Translation gives CASSPQNEQFF. The genes are TRBV7-9 and TRBJ2-1; D unclear. V shed 5 bases and J shed 7 bases, with 6 bases lying between them. Looked up from germline, CDR1 is SEHNR and CDR2 is FQNEAQ (reference sequence). The CDR3 consists of 11 residues.

This chain uses TRBV18 with TRBJ2-3, with 7 bases identical to TRBD1. This CDR3 contains 15 residues. Germline assignment: CDR1 KGHSH and CDR2 LQKENI. V lost 4 bases and J lost 1; bases outside the gene matches: 5. The CDR3 here is CASSRGGQGTDTQYF. CDR3 bases: TGTGCCAGCTCACGCGGAGGACAGGGCACAGATACGCAGTATTTT. Drawing the rest from reference TRBV18 and TRBJ2-3, the complete variable domain is NAGVMQNPRHLVRRRGQEARLRCSPMKGHSHVYWYRQLPEEGLKFMVYLQKENIIDESGMPKERFSAEFPKEGPSILRIQQVVRGDSAAYFCASSRGGQGTDTQYFGPGTRLTVL.

This clone was seen a single time. This chain links TRBV7-2 with TRBJ2-4; the match to TRBD2 covers 11 bases. V shed 5 bases and J 0 bases; nucleotides not matched to a gene: 6. The germline CDR1 and CDR2 sequences are SGHTA and FQGNSA. CDR3 length equals 17 residues. The CDR3 here is CASSVTSGILAKNIQYF. CDR3 bases: TGTGCCAGCAGCGTGACTAGCGGGATCCTAGCCAAAAACATTCAGTACTTC.

V is TRBV19 and J is TRBJ2-7, with 10 bases lining up with TRBD1. Trimming removed 5 bases from V and 2 bases from J; junction bases left unmatched: 9. Germline V gene sequence: CDR1 LNHDA, CDR2 SQIVND (reference sequence). The CDR3 contains 16 residues. The CDR3 reads CASSVFPGTGAYEQYF. CDR3 coding DNA: TGTGCCAGTAGTGTCTTCCCCGGGACAGGGGCCTACGAGCAGTACTTC.

The V and J genes are TRBV28 and TRBJ2-7; 9 bases line up with TRBD1. Trimming took 5 bases from V and 4 from J; bases not matched to a gene: 9. CDR1 and CDR2 from the germline V gene are MDHEN and SYDVKM. The CDR3 contains 15 residues. The CDR3 protein is CASSTGQGTKYEQYF. The CDR3 bases are TGTGCCAGCAGTACAGGACAGGGGACCAAATACGAGCAGTACTTC.

V gene TRBV6-5 combines with J gene TRBJ2-7; D is perhaps TRBD1 (5 bases). The CDR3 spans 14 residues. Trimming pared 0 bases from V and 5 bases from J, leaving 11 bases between. Germline V gene data show CDR1 as MNHEY and CDR2 as SVGAGI. CDR3 sequence (DNA): TGTGCCAGCAGTTACTCGATGGCAGGGCACGAGCAGTACTTC. Protein product: CASSYSMAGHEQYF.

V gene TRBV6-1 combines with J gene TRBJ1-5; a weak D match, TRBD1 (6 bases). There are 16 residues in the CDR3. Germline V gene sequence: CDR1 MNHNS, CDR2 SASEGT. Deletions cut 4 bases from V and 5 bases from J, with 18 bases between. The DNA for the CDR3 is TGTGCCAGCAGTGCCTCCCGACAGGCCGTTTATCAGCCCCAGCATTTT. It is translated as CASSASRQAVYQPQHF.

This clone occurred a few times. The chain has TRBV5-1 and TRBJ2-7; D is unresolved. Looked up from germline, CDR1 is SGHRS and CDR2 is YFSETQ. Between the trimmed V and J ends, which lost 5 bases and 9 bases, there was a span of 12 bases. The CDR3 totals 11 residues. The CDR3 loop is CASSSAERQYF. The CDR3 region has the DNA TGCGCCAGCAGTTCAGCCGAAAGGCAGTACTTC. The full variable domain, with the rest looked up from reference TRBV5-1 and TRBJ2-7, is KAGVTQTPRYLIKTRGQQVTLSCSPISGHRSVSWYQQTPGQGLQFLFEYFSETQRNKGNFPGRFSGRQFSNSRSEMNVSTLELGDSALYLCASSSAERQYFGPGTRLTVT.

This clone was picked up a small number of times. The chain is built from TRBV6-4 and TRBJ2-3, with 12 nucleotides matching TRBD2. Germline CDR1 MRHNA, CDR2 SNTAGT. CDR3 length: 15 residues. V lost 4 bases and J lost 4; bases outside the gene matches: 3. The CDR3: CASSATSGSADTQYF. CDR3 coding DNA: TGTGCCAGCAGTGCGACTAGCGGGAGTGCAGATACGCAGTATTTT.